The clone carrying this T cell receptor beta chain occurred once. Antigen specificity is unknown. The record originates from a study of lymphopenia after photon versus proton radiotherapy. General observations from the study: After lymphocyte nadir, photon-treated repertoires showed oligoclonal expansion, especially CD8+ Temra. Relative stability marked proton patients; photon patients lost diversity and naive cells.

Germline V gene sequence: CDR1 SNHLY, CDR2 FYNNEI. V was cut by 6 bases and J by 4 bases, with 12 bases left in between. CDR3 length equals 13 residues. Sequenced by immunoSEQ multiplex PCR; TCRdb stores in-frame clones only, minus some. Among around 6,000 clones listed, 91% were seen once. This TCR was recovered from a man aged 55 to 70 with cholangiocarcinoma. The chain uses TRBV2 and TRBJ2-5; perhaps TRBD2 as D (6 bases). Here the sequenced sample was peripheral blood, taken from a patient treated with photon-based radiotherapy. CDR3: CASSKGGIETQYF. CDR3 DNA: TGTGCCAGCAGCAAGGGCGGGATAGAGACCCAGTACTTC.